These 26 T cell receptor beta chains share one sample of origin, sequenced in a study of T cell repertoires in cytomegalovirus infection. TCRdb re-called the reads with MiXCR, one entry per CDR3 protein. The table includes 400,000 or so distinct CDR3 sequences, under 40% detected once. Input material: PBMCs. Receptors were obtained from a human donor in good health (CMV status not recorded). Some clones in this sample may be carry-over from other donors' samples.

A note on this clonotype: An end of the junction differs from the germline gene, which may be a read error. The chain employs TRBV4-1 and TRBJ2-5; TRBD2 aligns across 16 bases. Germline loops: CDR1 MGHRA, CDR2 YSYEKL. The CDR3 is made up of 17 amino acids. CDR3 loop: CASSQGTSGGVQETQYF. The DNA for the CDR3 is TGTGCCAGCAGCCAAGGGACTAGCGGGGGGGTCCAAGAGACCCAGTACTTC.

This clonotype came up a few times. The chain combines TRBV12-3 or TRBV12-4 with TRBJ1-1, with D uncertain. The CDR3 is 13 residues long. Trimming shortened V by 7 bases and J by 3 bases, and 12 bases separated the two germline ends. The CDR3 nucleotides read TGTGCCAGCACCAGAGTTGGCGACACTGAAGCTTTCTTT. Protein sequence: CASTRVGDTEAFF.

In its sample, this clonotype was seen a few times. The CDR3 nucleotides read TGTGCCAGCAGCTTAGCGGGGGGGCCAATCAATGAGCAGTTCTTC. Protein: CASSLAGGPINEQFF. V and J are TRBV7-6 and TRBJ2-1, with D tentatively TRBD2 (7 bases). Germline assignment: CDR1 SGHVS and CDR2 FNYEAQ. V lost 0 bases, J lost 6 bases, and 12 bases lay in between. The CDR3 runs to 15 residues.

The chain combines TRBV19 with TRBJ1-5; D is unresolved. CDR1 LNHDA and CDR2 SQIVND come from the germline V gene (reference sequence). The CDR3 extends over 15 amino acids. Between the trimmed V and J ends, which lost 5 bases and 1 base, there was a span of 12 bases. CDR3 region: CASSVGLGSNQPQHF. The CDR3 coding sequence is TGTGCCAGTAGTGTAGGGTTGGGAAGCAATCAGCCCCAGCATTTT.

This clonotype was counted between two and nine times. The V gene is TRBV3-1, the J gene TRBJ1-1, with 7 nucleotides matching TRBD1. Germline loops: CDR1 LGHDT, CDR2 YNNKEL (reference sequence). The CDR3 loop spans 14 amino acids. V gave up 4 bases and J gave up 1 base; unmatched junction bases: 3. The chain's CDR3 is CASSPKGANTEAFF. CDR3 DNA sequence: TGTGCCAGCAGCCCAAAGGGGGCGAACACTGAAGCTTTCTTT.

The sample holds a few counts of this clonotype. The chain couples TRBV24-1 to TRBJ2-3, with D perhaps assigned TRBD1 or TRBD2 (5 bases each). Trimming took 4 bases from V and 5 from J, leaving 18 bases between them. CDR1 KGHDR and CDR2 SFDVKD come from the germline V gene. This CDR3 contains 16 residues. CDR3 region: CATSDWDPRGGDTQYF. The CDR3 nucleotides are TGTGCCACCAGTGACTGGGACCCGCGTGGAGGAGATACGCAGTATTTT.

In regard to this clonotype: Given the absence of the conserved phenylalanine or tryptophan at the CDR3 end, a read error is likely. V and J are TRBV20-1 and TRBJ2-7, with D maybe TRBD2 (7 bases). Germline lookup yields CDR1 DFQATT and CDR2 SNEGSKA (reference sequence). CDR3 length: 15 residues. CDR3 sequence reads: CSARGRGNPSYEQYL. DNA of the CDR3: TGCAGTGCGAGAGGGAGGGGGAACCCGTCCTACGAGCAGTACTTA.

The chain joins TRBV20-1 to TRBJ1-4, with a possible D match to TRBD1 (5 bases). V lost 0 bases and J 0 bases, leaving 14 bases between the germline ends. The CDR3 is made up of 17 amino acids. Germline-derived CDR1 and CDR2 are DFQATT and SNEGSKA (reference sequence). CDR3 DNA sequence: TGCAGTGCTAGAGAGCTGACAGTGCGACCAACTAATGAAAAACTGTTTTTT. Protein sequence: CSARELTVRPTNEKLFF.

The chain employs TRBV4-1 and TRBJ1-1, with D possibly being TRBD1 (5 bases). Germline values: CDR1 MGHRA, CDR2 YSYEKL. The CDR3 is 15 amino acids. V lost 0 bases, J lost 1 base, and 9 bases lay in between. The CDR3 reads CASSQEPGTNTEAFF. The CDR3, as DNA: TGCGCCAGCAGCCAAGAACCCGGGACGAACACTGAAGCTTTCTTT.

In its sample, this clonotype was seen a few times. J is TRBJ2-5 and V is TRBV27; D may correspond to TRBD1 or TRBD2 (6 bases each). Per germline, CDR1 MNHEY and CDR2 SMNVEV (reference sequence). The V and J ends lost 6 bases and 4 bases respectively, with 18 bases between them. CDR3 length: 15 residues. The CDR3 bases are TGTGCCAGCAGGTCGACTAGTCTAGGGGGAGAGACCCAGTACTTC. Protein product: CASRSTSLGGETQYF.

This clonotype showed up just a few times. The CDR3 is CASSSTGQGSRSYNSPLHF. The CDR3 DNA reads as TGTGCCAGCAGCTCTACAGGACAGGGTAGTAGATCCTATAATTCACCCCTCCACTTT. The chain uses TRBV6-8 and TRBJ1-6; 8 bases match TRBD1. V shed 6 bases, J shed 1 base, and the junction held 14 bases outside the gene matches. Germline CDR1 reads MNHGY; CDR2 reads SAAAGT. The length of the CDR3 is 19 residues.

The sample holds many counts of this clonotype. The CDR3 DNA is TGTGCCACCAGCAGTCACCGGGACAGCAAAAACATTCAGTACTTC. Its protein product is CATSSHRDSKNIQYF. This chain links TRBV15 with TRBJ2-4; 7 nucleotides agree with TRBD1. In germline, CDR1 is LNHNV, CDR2 YYDKDF (reference sequence). This CDR3 spans 15 amino acids. The V gene end was trimmed by 3 bases and the J gene end by 3 bases; junction bases not matched to a gene: 5.

As regards this clonotype: Relative to the germline gene, one junction end is altered; a read error may explain this. The rearrangement links TRBV19 to TRBJ2-7; no clear D gene. The CDR3 spans 15 residues. Germline-derived CDR1 and CDR2 are LNHDA and SQIVND (reference sequence). The CDR3 protein is CASSKAAGAAYEPYF. CDR3 coding DNA: TGTGCCAGTAGTAAAGCCGCCGGAGCCGCCTACGAGCCGTACTTC.

This clonotype was recorded a few times. V is TRBV27 and J is TRBJ1-1; TRBD1 agrees at 11 bases. The V segment lost 7 bases and the J segment 0 bases; nucleotides outside the gene matches: 4. CDR3 length equals 15 residues. In germline, CDR1 is MNHEY, CDR2 SMNVEV (reference sequence). Here the CDR3 reads CASKGDRGMNTEAFF. CDR3 coding DNA: TGTGCCAGCAAGGGGGACAGGGGGATGAACACTGAAGCTTTCTTT.

This clonotype has a handful of counts. CDR3 region: CASSYRDGGDTEAFF. In nucleotides, the CDR3 is TGTGCCAGCAGTTACCGAGACGGGGGGGACACTGAAGCTTTCTTT. The chain employs TRBV6-5 and TRBJ1-1, with a weak D call TRBD1 (5 bases). Germline V gene data show CDR1 as MNHEY and CDR2 as SVGAGI. The CDR3 is 15 amino acids. V was cut by 2 bases and J by 3 bases, with 13 bases left in between.

In its sample, this clonotype was seen a few times. The rearrangement uses TRBV6-4 and TRBJ1-1; 7 bases are a match to TRBD1. J gave up 7 bases and V 0 bases, and 5 bases lay outside the gene matches. The V gene's germline CDR1 is MRHNA and CDR2 SNTAGT. This CDR3 has 14 amino acids. CDR3 region: CASSDSAGGSEAFF. The CDR3 DNA follows: TGTGCCAGCAGTGACTCGGCAGGGGGGAGTGAAGCTTTCTTT.

This clonotype was seen a few times. V is TRBV7-3 and J is TRBJ2-1; 7 nucleotides match TRBD1. V shed 4 bases and J 6 bases; nucleotides not matched to a gene: 3. Germline V gene data show CDR1 as SGHTA and CDR2 as FQGTGA. The CDR3 is 13 amino acids. The CDR3: CASSSRQGNEQFF. CDR3 nucleotides: TGTGCCAGCAGCTCCAGACAGGGCAATGAGCAGTTCTTC. Filled out from reference TRBV7-3 and TRBJ2-1, the complete variable domain reads GAGVSQTPSNKVTEKGKYVELRCDPISGHTALYWYRQSLGQGPEFLIYFQGTGAADDSGLPNDRFFAVRPEGSVSTLKIQRTERGDSAVYLCASSSRQGNEQFFGPGTRLTVL.

This clonotype was seen more than once but under ten times. The rearrangement uses TRBV12-3 or TRBV12-4 and TRBJ2-6; 10 nucleotides align to TRBD1. Trimming at V came to 2 bases and at J to 1 base, leaving 14 bases not matched to a gene. The CDR3 totals 21 residues. The CDR3 protein is CASSLRVFPGTGDSGANVLTF. CDR3 nucleotides: TGTGCCAGCAGTTTAAGGGTGTTCCCCGGGACAGGGGATTCTGGGGCCAACGTCCTGACTTTC.

In this sample, this clonotype turned up a few times. This chain joins TRBV2 and TRBJ1-2; D is unclear. V dropped 0 bases and J dropped 4 bases, with 9 bases sitting between them. The germline gives CDR1 SNHLY, CDR2 FYNNEI. CDR3 length: 14 residues. The CDR3 here is CASSEALGSYGYTF. Here the CDR3 DNA reads TGTGCCAGCAGTGAAGCGCTGGGCTCCTATGGCTACACCTTC.

V and J are TRBV15 and TRBJ1-5, with unresolved D. Trimming took 3 bases from V and 1 from J, leaving 13 bases between them. The length of the CDR3 is 16 residues. CDR1 LNHNV and CDR2 YYDKDF come from the germline V gene (reference sequence). In nucleotides, the CDR3 is TGTGCCACCAGCAGGGATGTCGGCTTGAGCAATCAGCCCCAGCATTTT. It specifies CATSRDVGLSNQPQHF.

The chain joins TRBV5-4 to TRBJ2-1; TRBD1 might be the D (7 bases). This CDR3 is built from 13 residues. V lost 2 bases to trimming and J lost 10 bases, with 13 bases between them. Germline values: CDR1 SGHNT, CDR2 YYREEE (reference sequence). CDR3 DNA: TGTGCCAGCAGCTTTACCGGAGGGGGCGAGCAGTTCTTC. It encodes CASSFTGGGEQFF.

This clonotype was detected only a few times. The rearrangement uses TRBV4-1 and TRBJ1-1, with a tentative D call TRBD1 (5 bases). Trimming cost V 1 base and J 3 bases, with 15 bases left between them. Germline CDR1 MGHRA, CDR2 YSYEKL. The CDR3 has 16 residues. CDR3 protein: CASSQAREGGDTEAFF. The CDR3 DNA reads TGCGCCAGCAGCCAAGCTAGGGAGGGAGGGGACACTGAAGCTTTCTTT.

The sample holds a few counts of this clonotype. This chain links TRBV2 with TRBJ2-5, with TRBD2 as a possible D gene (5 bases). The CDR3 is 12 amino acids. Trimming removed 4 bases from V and 4 bases from J, with 7 bases in between. Germline CDR1 is SNHLY and CDR2 is FYNNEI. The CDR3 DNA is TGTGCCAGCAGTGTTGAGGGAGAGACCCAGTACTTC. Translation: CASSVEGETQYF.

The chain couples TRBV19 to TRBJ2-7; D may correspond to TRBD1 or TRBD2 (5 bases each). Germline V CDR1 and CDR2: LNHDA, SQIVND (reference sequence). This CDR3 comprises 13 residues. V shed 6 bases and J shed 2 bases, with 11 bases lying between them. The CDR3 loop reads CASRGDGTYEQYF. CDR3 coding DNA: TGTGCCAGTAGAGGGGACGGAACCTACGAGCAGTACTTC.

V is TRBV4-2 and J is TRBJ2-4, with D maybe TRBD2 (6 bases). The V gene's germline CDR1 is LGHNA and CDR2 YNFKEQ. CDR3 length: 15 amino acids. V lost 0 bases to trimming and J lost 11 bases, with 17 bases between them. CDR3 in amino acids: CASSQDLRGAMLQYF. The DNA for the CDR3 is TGTGCCAGCAGCCAAGATCTGCGGGGCGCGATGCTTCAGTACTTC.

In this sample, this clonotype turned up a few times. The chain has TRBV11-2 and TRBJ1-3; TRBD1 is a possible D gene (6 bases). This CDR3 region has 15 residues. V lost 9 bases and J 1 base, leaving 16 bases between the germline ends. CDR1 is SGHAT and CDR2 is FQNNGV in the germline V gene. The CDR3 reads CASRLWTASGNTIYF. Written as DNA, the CDR3 is TGTGCCAGTAGACTCTGGACAGCATCTGGAAACACCATATATTTT.